The clone carrying this T cell receptor beta chain was counted only a few times. In the original analysis: Estimation of nucleated cell counts relied on the amplification of reference gene primers. Profiled with immunoSEQ multiplex PCR; TCRdb holds only in-frame clones, not every one. For V, J and clone size, that table is used; D and trimming come from the DNA. The sample has 95,000 to 100,000 clones; 85% to 90% are singletons. Trimming removed 4 bases at V and 0 bases at J, with 13 bases between. Germline V gene data show CDR1 as LGHNA and CDR2 as YNFKEQ. The CDR3 is made up of 15 amino acids. Those enrolled in Seattle joined during active infection and were followed longitudinally afterward. This entry belongs to a study of blood T cell repertoires in COVID-19. About the study: COVID-19 samples, acute and convalescent, were from the United States, Italy and Spain.

The chain links TRBV4-2 to TRBJ2-7, with D perhaps TRBD1 (5 bases). The sample taken for sequencing was peripheral blood. This sequence was found in a human donor with COVID-19, enrolled during active disease. The donor label of this sample is uncertain. CDR3 DNA sequence: TGTGCCAGCAGCCTCTCTGAAAGGGGCTCCTACGAGCAGTACTTC. Its translation: CASSLSERGSYEQYF.